This passage covers 17 T cell receptor beta chains from one sample sequenced in a study of T cells in Graves' hyperthyroidism and ophthalmopathy. RNA transcripts served as the template for amplifying TCR beta CDR3 regions. An initial round of RT-PCR targeting the TCR CDR3 relied on the HTBI primer set. In TCRdb, the multiplex PCR reads were re-called with MiXCR into one record per CDR3 protein. The sample lists some 570,000 distinct CDR3 sequences, over 15% occurring once. The sequencing input was blood. These receptors all stem from a young woman with Graves' ophthalmopathy.

This clonotype was observed a handful of times. The chain links TRBV6-4 to TRBJ2-3; tentative D call: TRBD1 (7 bases). Germline lookup yields CDR1 MRHNA and CDR2 SNTAGT. V dropped 6 bases and J dropped 3 bases, with 19 bases sitting between them. This CDR3 has 16 residues. DNA for the CDR3: TGTGCCAGCAGAATGACTAGGGGGCGGGTAACAGATACGCAGTATTTT. It specifies CASRMTRGRVTDTQYF.

The V call is TRBV19, the J call TRBJ2-1; 12 nucleotides line up with TRBD1. Germline CDR1 and CDR2: LNHDA and SQIVND (reference sequence). Unmatched junction bases numbered 12, after V lost 5 bases and J lost 7 bases. This CDR3 has 17 residues. CDR3 sequence (DNA): TGTGCCAGTAGTTCTTCACACGGGACAGGGGGCATGAATGAGCAGTTCTTC. This codes for CASSSSHGTGGMNEQFF.

This clonotype came up many times. The rearrangement links TRBV20-1 to TRBJ1-1; D is ambiguous. V lost 0 bases and J lost 1, with 12 bases in between. Germline V CDR1 and CDR2: DFQATT, SNEGSKA (reference sequence). This CDR3 contains 15 residues. In DNA, the CDR3 is TGCAGTGCTAGAGATACGGGGAAGGGGAACACTGAAGCTTTCTTT. Its protein is CSARDTGKGNTEAFF.

This clonotype came up many times. The chain carries TRBV12-3 or TRBV12-4 and TRBJ2-2; D is undetermined. V lost 7 bases, J lost 1 base, and 10 bases lay in between. This CDR3 comprises 14 residues. For the CDR3, the DNA is TGTGCCAGCACCTCGACGGAGAACACCGGGGAGCTGTTTTTT. This codes for CASTSTENTGELFF.

V and J are TRBV19 and TRBJ2-1, with a weak D call TRBD1 (6 bases). Trimming pared 0 bases from V and 2 bases from J, leaving 11 bases between. Germline V gives CDR1 LNHDA, CDR2 SQIVND (reference sequence). The CDR3 loop spans 16 amino acids. The CDR3 sequence is CASSIDGGTPYNEQFF. DNA of the CDR3: TGTGCCAGTAGTATAGATGGGGGCACACCCTACAATGAGCAGTTCTTC.

The sample holds many counts of this clonotype. The CDR3 DNA reads as TGTGCCTGGAGTGTGACAGGGGCGGGGAGCAATCAGCCCCAGCATTTT. Translation: CAWSVTGAGSNQPQHF. The V call is TRBV30, the J call TRBJ1-5; 8 bases line up with TRBD1. Germline-derived CDR1 and CDR2 are GTSNPN and SVGIG (reference sequence). V shed 0 bases and J 1 base; nucleotides not matched to a gene: 5. CDR3 size: 16 residues.

This clonotype appeared a few times. The genes are TRBV7-9 and TRBJ2-1, with D tentatively TRBD2 (5 bases). The germline CDR1 and CDR2 sequences are SEHNR and FQNEAQ (reference sequence). The CDR3 totals 15 residues. V shed 1 base and J shed 8 bases, with 15 bases lying between them. CDR3 sequence reads: CASSLVPRGEDEQFF. The CDR3 DNA is TGTGCCAGCAGCTTAGTTCCCCGGGGAGAGGATGAGCAGTTCTTC.

This clonotype was recorded a few times. The chain joins TRBV28 to TRBJ2-1; 7 bases map to TRBD1. This CDR3 spans 14 amino acids. Germline lookup yields CDR1 MDHEN and CDR2 SYDVKM. J was trimmed by 1 base and V by 6 bases; bases with no gene match: 3. The CDR3: CASRLTGSYNEQFF. In DNA form, the CDR3 reads TGTGCCAGCAGGCTGACAGGGTCCTACAATGAGCAGTTCTTC. Complete variable domain (other parts from reference TRBV28 and TRBJ2-1): DVKVTQSSRYLVKRTGEKVFLECVQDMDHENMFWYRQDPGLGLRLIYFSYDVKMKEKGDIPEGYSVSREKKERFSLILESASTNQTSMYLCASRLTGSYNEQFFGPGTRLTVL.

The chain uses TRBV12-3 or TRBV12-4 and TRBJ2-7, with TRBD1 matching over 12 bases. V lost 4 bases to trimming and J lost 2 bases; unmatched junction nucleotides: 6. The CDR3 consists of 16 residues. CDR3 bases: TGTGCCAGCAGTTGGACCGGGACAGGGGGCACCTACGAGCAGTACTTC. As protein: CASSWTGTGGTYEQYF.

This clonotype appeared many times. This chain connects TRBV7-3 to TRBJ2-1; weak D call: TRBD2 (6 bases). Trimming removed 4 bases at V and 4 bases at J, with 17 bases between. The length of the CDR3 is 16 residues. From germline, CDR1 is SGHTA and CDR2 FQGTGA. The DNA for the CDR3 is TGTGCCAGCAGCTCCTCGCTGGGCGGGGTATACAATGAGCAGTTCTTC. It translates to CASSSSLGGVYNEQFF.

J is TRBJ1-1 and V is TRBV6-1, with D perhaps matching TRBD1 (6 bases). Trimming stripped 5 bases from V and 5 bases from J, with 15 bases between. Germline V gives CDR1 MNHNS, CDR2 SASEGT. This CDR3 has 14 amino acids. The CDR3 loop reads CASSRGHTETEAFF. The CDR3, as DNA: TGTGCCAGCAGTCGGGGACACACCGAAACTGAAGCTTTCTTT.

In its sample, this clonotype was seen a few times. CDR3 DNA sequence: TGTGCCAGCAGTTACGAAGGGGGCGGGGGCTACACCTTC. Amino acid sequence: CASSYEGGGGYTF. The chain has TRBV6-5 and TRBJ1-2; 7 bases match TRBD1. With V trimmed by 2 bases and J by 8 bases, 5 bases remained unmatched. Germline CDR1 is MNHEY and CDR2 is SVGAGI. This CDR3 spans 13 amino acids.

This clonotype was seen only a few times. The chain combines TRBV6-5 with TRBJ1-5; D is uncertain. The CDR3 sequence is 14 residues long. V lost 3 bases, J lost 0 bases, and 6 bases lay in between. The germline gives CDR1 MNHEY, CDR2 SVGAGI. In DNA form, the CDR3 reads TGTGCCAGCAGTTATCTGGGTAGCAATCAGCCCCAGCATTTT. This translates into CASSYLGSNQPQHF.

The rearrangement links TRBV19 to TRBJ2-2; TRBD1 matches at 12 bases. The CDR3 has 18 residues. Trimming removed 4 bases from V and 4 bases from J; junction bases left unmatched: 10. Germline CDR1 is LNHDA and CDR2 is SQIVND (reference sequence). DNA for the CDR3: TGTGCCAGTAGTAGCCACCCGGGACAGGGGGCGATCACCGGGGAGCTGTTTTTT. Protein: CASSSHPGQGAITGELFF.

This clonotype was counted a few times. The V call is TRBV4-3, the J call TRBJ2-1, with 8 bases fitting TRBD2. Trimming took 2 bases from V and 4 from J; bases not matched to a gene: 4. The germline CDR1 and CDR2 sequences are LGHNA and YSLEER. CDR3 length: 15 amino acids. The CDR3 is CASSQHTSGYNEQFF. The CDR3 DNA reads TGCGCCAGCAGCCAACACACTAGCGGATACAATGAGCAGTTCTTC.

This clonotype appeared many times. V and J are TRBV29-1 and TRBJ2-3, with 7 bases identical to TRBD2. Unmatched junction bases numbered 15, after V lost 5 bases and J lost 4 bases. CDR3 size: 16 residues. Germline V gene lookup returns CDR1 SQVTM and CDR2 ANQGSEA. For the CDR3, the DNA is TGCAGCGTTACTAGCGACTGGTCACACATGTCAGATACGCAGTATTTT. Residues: CSVTSDWSHMSDTQYF.

This rearrangement joins TRBV6-5 to TRBJ1-1, with 10 bases fitting TRBD1. The CDR3 contains 13 residues. Germline CDR1 is MNHEY and CDR2 is SVGAGI. With 2 bases clipped from V and 8 bases from J, the junction kept 2 bases outside the gene matches. The CDR3 DNA sequence: TGTGCCAGCAGTTACAGGACAGGGGGAGAAGCTTTCTTT. Translating gives CASSYRTGGEAFF.